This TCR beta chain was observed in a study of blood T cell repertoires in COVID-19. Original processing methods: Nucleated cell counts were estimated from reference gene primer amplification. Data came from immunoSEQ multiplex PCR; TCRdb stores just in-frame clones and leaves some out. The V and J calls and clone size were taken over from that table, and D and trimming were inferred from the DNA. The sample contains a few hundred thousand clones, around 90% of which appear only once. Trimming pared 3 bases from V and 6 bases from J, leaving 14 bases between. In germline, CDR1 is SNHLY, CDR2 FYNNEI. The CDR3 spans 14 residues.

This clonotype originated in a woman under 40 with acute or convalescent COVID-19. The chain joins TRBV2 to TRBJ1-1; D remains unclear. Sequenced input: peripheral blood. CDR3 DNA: TGTGCCAGCAGTGACCAGGCCCGGTGGGCTGAAGCTTTCTTT. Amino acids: CASSDQARWAEAFF.